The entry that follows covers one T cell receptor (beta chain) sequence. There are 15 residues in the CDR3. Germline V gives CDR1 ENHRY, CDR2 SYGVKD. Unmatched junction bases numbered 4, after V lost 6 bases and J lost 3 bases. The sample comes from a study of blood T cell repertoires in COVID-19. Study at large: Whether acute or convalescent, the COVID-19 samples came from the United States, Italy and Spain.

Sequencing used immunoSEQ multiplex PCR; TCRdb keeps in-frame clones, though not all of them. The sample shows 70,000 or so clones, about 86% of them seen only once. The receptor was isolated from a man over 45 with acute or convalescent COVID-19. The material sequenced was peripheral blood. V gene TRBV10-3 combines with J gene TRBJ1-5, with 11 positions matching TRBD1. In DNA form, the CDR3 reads TGTGCCATCAGGCCGGGACAGGGGGTCAATCAGCCCCAGCATTTT. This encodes CAIRPGQGVNQPQHF.